The 15 T cell receptor beta chains below all came from one sample that was sequenced in a study of immune evolution from preneoplasia to lung adenocarcinoma. The method was immunoSEQ multiplex PCR; TCRdb's version includes in-frame clones alone and lacks a portion of them. Of about 4,300 clones detected, approximately 79% appear once; the ten largest clones hold less than 7.5%. The sequencing sample was made of FFPE minimally invasive lung adenocarcinoma tissue. The receptors stem from a person aged 45-69 years with lung adenocarcinoma.

V and J are TRBV30 and TRBJ2-5; D gene ambiguous. Trimming took 6 bases from V and 6 from J, leaving 8 bases between them. CDR1 is GTSNPN, CDR2 SVGIG, per germline (reference sequence). The CDR3 is 10 amino acids. Here the CDR3 reads CACIDKTQYF. CDR3 bases: TGTGCCTGCATTGACAAGACCCAGTACTTC.

The rearrangement uses TRBV29-1 and TRBJ2-3; 8 bases line up with TRBD2. The CDR3 has 15 amino acids. V was pared by 3 bases and J by 2 bases, with 7 bases of the junction left unmatched. The V gene's germline CDR1 is SQVTM and CDR2 ANQGSEA. This CDR3 is CSVESASGSTDTQYF. CDR3 sequence (DNA): TGCAGCGTTGAGTCTGCTAGCGGGTCCACAGATACGCAGTATTTT.

The chain carries TRBV6-1 and TRBJ1-1; no firm D call. This CDR3 is 13 amino acids long. The germline V gene has CDR1 MNHNS and CDR2 SASEGT. V was shortened by 7 bases and J by 3 bases, with 12 bases between the two germline ends. The CDR3 sequence: CASTRQAYTEAFF. The CDR3 region has the DNA TGTGCCAGCACACGCCAGGCATACACTGAAGCTTTCTTT.

This clone appeared a single time. The rearrangement links TRBV7-2 to TRBJ2-2; 8 positions match TRBD2. V lost 3 bases and J lost 5; bases outside the gene matches: 11. Germline CDR1 SGHTA, CDR2 FQGNSA. CDR3 length: 17 residues. The CDR3 spells CASSFHLGTRGTGELFF. The CDR3 bases are TGTGCCAGCAGCTTTCACCTCGGGACTAGGGGGACCGGGGAGCTGTTTTTT.

The J gene is TRBJ2-3, the V gene TRBV19; D is unresolved. CDR3 length equals 15 residues. Deletions cut 3 bases from V and 2 bases from J, with 12 bases between. Germline V lookup: CDR1 LNHDA, CDR2 SQIVND (reference sequence). The CDR3 DNA follows: TGTGCCAGTAGTATCTCCAAGGGAACCACAGATACGCAGTATTTT. Its translation is CASSISKGTTDTQYF.

This chain connects TRBV7-9 to TRBJ1-2, with 9 bases fitting TRBD1. V lost 5 bases and J lost 8; bases outside the gene matches: 3. The CDR3 has 12 amino acids. The germline V gene has CDR1 SEHNR and CDR2 FQNEAQ (reference sequence). CDR3 amino acids: CASSRGQGGYTF. The CDR3 nucleotides are TGTGCCAGCAGCAGGGGACAGGGCGGCTACACCTTC.

This clone was observed a few times. This sequence joins TRBV16 and TRBJ2-7; TRBD1 is a possible D gene (6 bases). Between the trimmed V and J ends, which lost 2 bases and 3 bases, there was a span of 11 bases. The CDR3 length is 14 residues. Germline CDR1 KGHSY, CDR2 FQNENV. CDR3 in DNA: TGTGCCAGCAGCCAAACGTGGGACAACTACGAGCAGTACTTC. Protein: CASSQTWDNYEQYF.

This rearrangement joins TRBV10-1 to TRBJ1-6, with 8 positions matching TRBD1. Germline CDR1 WNHNN, CDR2 SYGVQD (reference sequence). J was trimmed by 3 bases and V by 4 bases; bases with no gene match: 2. The CDR3 runs to 15 residues. The CDR3 reads CASSAGTGYNSPLHF. The CDR3 bases are TGCGCCAGCAGTGCCGGGACAGGCTATAATTCACCCCTCCACTTT.

The chain combines TRBV23-1 with TRBJ2-3; a weak D match, TRBD1 (6 bases). TRBV23-1 is an ORF, and what it does is uncertain. Trimming shortened V by 1 base and J by 3 bases, and 14 bases separated the two germline ends. The CDR3 runs 16 residues. The CDR3 sequence is CASSQFWSGATDTQYF. In nucleotides, the CDR3 is TGCGCCAGCAGTCAATTCTGGTCAGGGGCAACAGATACGCAGTATTTT.

The gene calls are TRBV19 and TRBJ2-7; 9 bases fit TRBD2. Trimming at V came to 5 bases and at J to 3 bases, leaving 5 bases not matched to a gene. This CDR3 contains 14 residues. Germline CDR1 reads LNHDA; CDR2 reads SQIVND (reference sequence). In DNA, the CDR3 is TGTGCCAGTAGTCCGCAAGCGGGGGGCTACGAGCAGTACTTC. Amino acids: CASSPQAGGYEQYF.

J is TRBJ1-3 and V is TRBV5-5; no firm D call. V was trimmed by 0 bases and J by 3 bases, leaving 10 bases between them. This CDR3 contains 15 residues. Germline V gene sequence: CDR1 SGHKS, CDR2 YYEKEE (reference sequence). The DNA of the CDR3 is TGTGCCAGCAGCTTGGTGGAGGCCATTGGAAACACCATATATTTT. This codes for CASSLVEAIGNTIYF.

Sample share makes this clone large (0.1 to 1%). The rearrangement uses TRBV6-5 and TRBJ2-3; TRBD1 or TRBD2 may be the D gene (6 bases each). Germline V gene sequence: CDR1 MNHEY, CDR2 SVGAGI. This CDR3 comprises 14 residues. V was clipped by 10 bases and J by 1 base, with 15 bases between them. Here the CDR3 reads CATARGLGTDTQYF. The CDR3 coding sequence is TGTGCCACCGCCCGGGGGCTGGGCACAGATACGCAGTATTTT.

The rearrangement joins TRBV19 to TRBJ1-5; D call uncertain. The CDR3 contains 14 residues. The ends were cut back, 10 bases at V and 0 bases at J, with 13 bases in the middle. Germline V lookup: CDR1 LNHDA, CDR2 SQIVND (reference sequence). CDR3 bases: TGTGCCACGTGCGGGCAGATTAGCAATCAGCCCCAGCATTTT. Its protein product is CATCGQISNQPQHF. The full variable domain, completed using reference TRBV19 and TRBJ1-5, is DGGITQSPKYLFRKEGQNVTLSCEQNLNHDAMYWYRQDPGQGLRLIYYSQIVNDFQKGDIAEGYSVSREKKESFPLTVTSAQKNPTAFYLCATCGQISNQPQHFGDGTRLSIL.

Note on this clone: An end of the junction differs from the germline gene, which may be a read error. This rearrangement joins TRBV6-1 to TRBJ1-3; D is undetermined. Germline V gene sequence: CDR1 MNHNS, CDR2 SASEGT. The CDR3 covers 12 residues. This chain's CDR3 is CASTELGNTIYF. CDR3 sequence (DNA): TGTGCCAGCACTGAACTTGGAAACACCATATATTTT.

CDR3 amino acids: CASRSEGSYGYTF. The CDR3 nucleotides read TGTGCCAGCAGGAGCGAGGGGAGCTATGGCTACACCTTC. This chain uses TRBV2 with TRBJ1-2; D possibly corresponds to TRBD1 (5 bases). Germline V gene lookup returns CDR1 SNHLY and CDR2 FYNNEI. The CDR3 runs 13 residues. Trimming removed 6 bases from V and 4 bases from J, with 12 bases in between.